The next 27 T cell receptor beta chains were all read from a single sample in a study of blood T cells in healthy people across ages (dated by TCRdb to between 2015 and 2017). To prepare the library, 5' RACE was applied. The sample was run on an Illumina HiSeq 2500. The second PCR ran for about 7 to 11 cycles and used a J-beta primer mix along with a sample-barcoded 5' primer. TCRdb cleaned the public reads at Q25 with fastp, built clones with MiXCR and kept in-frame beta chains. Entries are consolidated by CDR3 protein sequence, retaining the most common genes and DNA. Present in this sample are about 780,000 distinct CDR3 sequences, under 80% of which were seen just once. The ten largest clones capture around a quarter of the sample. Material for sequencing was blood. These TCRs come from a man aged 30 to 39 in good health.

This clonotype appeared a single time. The CDR3 protein is CAIGQGLSNQPQHF. The CDR3, as DNA: TGTGCCATAGGACAGGGCCTCAGCAATCAGCCCCAGCATTTT. The chain is built from TRBV24-1 and TRBJ1-5; 8 bases are shared with TRBD1. Per germline, CDR1 KGHDR and CDR2 SFDVKD. Trimming took 11 bases from V and 1 from J; bases not matched to a gene: 6. The CDR3 is made up of 14 amino acids.

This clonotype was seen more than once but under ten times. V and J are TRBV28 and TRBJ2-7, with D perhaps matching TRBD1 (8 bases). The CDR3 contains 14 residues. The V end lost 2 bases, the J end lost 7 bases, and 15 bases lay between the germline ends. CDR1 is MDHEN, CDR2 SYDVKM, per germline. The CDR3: CASSLLDRGGEQYF. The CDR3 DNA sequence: TGTGCCAGCAGTTTACTCGACAGGGGAGGGGAGCAGTACTTC. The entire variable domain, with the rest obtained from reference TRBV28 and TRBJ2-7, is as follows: DVKVTQSSRYLVKRTGEKVFLECVQDMDHENMFWYRQDPGLGLRLIYFSYDVKMKEKGDIPEGYSVSREKKERFSLILESASTNQTSMYLCASSLLDRGGEQYFGPGTRLTVT.

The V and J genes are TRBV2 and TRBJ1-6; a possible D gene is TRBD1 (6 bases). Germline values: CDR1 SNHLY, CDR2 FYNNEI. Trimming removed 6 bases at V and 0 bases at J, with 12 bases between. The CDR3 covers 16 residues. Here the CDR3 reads CASSRQESSYNSPLHF. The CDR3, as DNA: TGTGCCAGCAGCCGACAGGAAAGCTCCTATAATTCACCCCTCCACTTT.

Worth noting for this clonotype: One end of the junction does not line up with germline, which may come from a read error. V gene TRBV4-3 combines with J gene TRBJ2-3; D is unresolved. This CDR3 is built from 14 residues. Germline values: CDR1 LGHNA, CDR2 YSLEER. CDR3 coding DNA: TGCGCCAGCAGCCACGAGGCAGAGCTGTATACGCAGTCTTTT. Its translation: CASSHEAELYTQSF.

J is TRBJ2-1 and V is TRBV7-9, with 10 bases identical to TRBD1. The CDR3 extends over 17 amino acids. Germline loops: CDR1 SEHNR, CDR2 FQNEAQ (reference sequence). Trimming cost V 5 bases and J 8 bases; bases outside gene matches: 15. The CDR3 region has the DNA TGTGCCAGCAGCCCTCCCTCCGGGACAGGGGATGGCGATGAGCAGTTCTTC. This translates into CASSPPSGTGDGDEQFF.

Written as DNA, the CDR3 is TGCGCCAGCAGCTTGATGTCCCGGACAGGAGAAAACATTCAGTACTTC. Translating gives CASSLMSRTGENIQYF. V is TRBV5-1 and J is TRBJ2-4; TRBD1 aligns across 7 bases. Trimming at V came to 1 base and at J to 5 bases, leaving 9 bases not matched to a gene. This CDR3 spans 16 amino acids. Germline CDR1 and CDR2: SGHRS and YFSETQ.

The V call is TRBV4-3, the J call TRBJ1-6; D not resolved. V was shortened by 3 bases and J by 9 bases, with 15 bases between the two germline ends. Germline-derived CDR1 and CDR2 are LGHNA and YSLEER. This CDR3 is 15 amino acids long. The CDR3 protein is CASSHYDGVSSPLHF. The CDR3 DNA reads TGCGCCAGCAGCCATTACGACGGGGTTAGTTCACCCCTCCACTTT.

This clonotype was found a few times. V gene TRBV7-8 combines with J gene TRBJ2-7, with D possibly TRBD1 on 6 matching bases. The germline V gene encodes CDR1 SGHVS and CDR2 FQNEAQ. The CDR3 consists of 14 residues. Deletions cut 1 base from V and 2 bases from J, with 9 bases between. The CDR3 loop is CASSLVTGTYEQYF. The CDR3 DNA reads TGTGCCAGCAGCTTAGTCACAGGGACCTACGAGCAGTACTTC. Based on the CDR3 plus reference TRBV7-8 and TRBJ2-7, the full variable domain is GAGVSQSPRYKVAKRGQDVALRCDPISGHVSLFWYQQALGQGPEFLTYFQNEAQLDKSGLPSDRFFAERPEGSVSTLKIQRTQQEDSAVYLCASSLVTGTYEQYFGPGTRLTVT.

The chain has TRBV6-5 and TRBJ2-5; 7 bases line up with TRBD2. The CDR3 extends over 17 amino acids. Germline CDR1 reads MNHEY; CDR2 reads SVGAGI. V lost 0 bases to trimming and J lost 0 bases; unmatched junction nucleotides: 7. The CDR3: CASSYSNPGGDQETQYF. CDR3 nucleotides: TGTGCCAGCAGTTACTCGAATCCTGGGGGGGACCAAGAGACCCAGTACTTC.

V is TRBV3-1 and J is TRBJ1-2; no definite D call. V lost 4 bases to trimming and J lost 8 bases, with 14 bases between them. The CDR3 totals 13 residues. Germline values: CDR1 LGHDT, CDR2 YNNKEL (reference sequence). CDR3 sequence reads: CASSPSRDIGYTF. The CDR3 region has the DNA TGTGCCAGCAGCCCTAGCCGGGATATAGGCTACACCTTC. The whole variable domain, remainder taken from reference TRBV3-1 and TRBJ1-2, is DTAVSQTPKYLVTQMGNDKSIKCEQNLGHDTMYWYKQDSKKFLKIMFSYNNKELIINETVPNRFSPKSPDKAHLNLHINSLELGDSAVYFCASSPSRDIGYTFGSGTRLTVV.

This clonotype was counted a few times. This CDR3 is CASRSDSGYNEQFF. In DNA form, the CDR3 reads TGTGCCAGCAGGTCGGACAGTGGGTACAATGAGCAGTTCTTC. The rearrangement joins TRBV7-8 to TRBJ2-1, with a possible D match to TRBD1 (6 bases). Germline V gives CDR1 SGHVS, CDR2 FQNEAQ. V lost 6 bases and J lost 4, with 13 bases in between. The CDR3 loop spans 14 amino acids.

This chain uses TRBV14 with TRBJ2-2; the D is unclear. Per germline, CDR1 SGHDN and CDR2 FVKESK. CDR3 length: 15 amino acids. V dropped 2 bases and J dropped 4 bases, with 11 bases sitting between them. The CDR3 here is CASSQLPLATGELFF. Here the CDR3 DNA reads TGTGCCAGCAGCCAATTACCATTAGCCACCGGGGAGCTGTTTTTT. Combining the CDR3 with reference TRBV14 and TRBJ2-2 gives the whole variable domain EAGVTQFPSHSVIEKGQTVTLRCDPISGHDNLYWYRRVMGKEIKFLLHFVKESKQDESGMPNNRFLAERTGGTYSTLKVQPAELEDSGVYFCASSQLPLATGELFFGEGSRLTVL.

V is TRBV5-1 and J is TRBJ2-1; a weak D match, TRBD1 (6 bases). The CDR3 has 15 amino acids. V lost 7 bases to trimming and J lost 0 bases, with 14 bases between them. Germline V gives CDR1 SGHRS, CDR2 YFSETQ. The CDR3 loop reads CASAEDRISYNEQFF. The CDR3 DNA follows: TGCGCCAGCGCCGAGGACAGAATCTCCTACAATGAGCAGTTCTTC.

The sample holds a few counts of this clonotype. The CDR3: CASTAQGQGELFF. The CDR3 DNA is TGTGCCAGCACTGCTCAGGGCCAGGGGGAGCTGTTTTTT. This chain uses TRBV6-2 or TRBV6-3 with TRBJ2-2; a weak D match, TRBD1 (5 bases). Per the germline V gene, CDR1 is MNHEY and CDR2 is SVGEGT. The ends were cut back, 7 bases at V and 8 bases at J, with 14 bases in the middle. The CDR3 runs to 13 residues.

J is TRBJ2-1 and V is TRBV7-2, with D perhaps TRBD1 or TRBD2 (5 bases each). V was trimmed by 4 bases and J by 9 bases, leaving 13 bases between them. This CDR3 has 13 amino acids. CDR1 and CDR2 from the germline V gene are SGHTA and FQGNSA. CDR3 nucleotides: TGTGCCAGCAGCTCCGACCGGGGCCGTGAGCAGTTCTTC. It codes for CASSSDRGREQFF.

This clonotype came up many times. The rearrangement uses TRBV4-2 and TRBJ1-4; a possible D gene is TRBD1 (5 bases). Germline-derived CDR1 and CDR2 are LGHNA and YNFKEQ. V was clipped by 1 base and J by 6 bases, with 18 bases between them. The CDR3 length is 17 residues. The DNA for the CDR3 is TGTGCCAGCAGCCAAGTCACCCAGGCGGGGGGGTATGAAAAACTGTTTTTT. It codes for CASSQVTQAGGYEKLFF.

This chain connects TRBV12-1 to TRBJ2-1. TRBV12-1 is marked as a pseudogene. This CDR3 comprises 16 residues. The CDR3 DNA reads TGTGCCAGCAGCTCCAAGCGCGAGGGCTTCTACGGTGAGCAGTTCTTC. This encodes CASSSKREGFYGEQFF.

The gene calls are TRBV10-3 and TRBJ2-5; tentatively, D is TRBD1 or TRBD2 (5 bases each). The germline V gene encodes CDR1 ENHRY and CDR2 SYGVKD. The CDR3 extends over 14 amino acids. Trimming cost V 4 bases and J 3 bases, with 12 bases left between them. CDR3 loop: CAISGGAGEETQYF. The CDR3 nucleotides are TGTGCCATCAGTGGTGGGGCCGGGGAAGAGACCCAGTACTTC.

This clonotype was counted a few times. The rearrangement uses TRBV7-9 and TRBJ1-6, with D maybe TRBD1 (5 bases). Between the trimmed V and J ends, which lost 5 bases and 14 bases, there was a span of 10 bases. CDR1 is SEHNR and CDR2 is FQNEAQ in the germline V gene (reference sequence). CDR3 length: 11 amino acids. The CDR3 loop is CASSPQGALHF. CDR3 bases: TGTGCCAGCAGCCCTCAGGGAGCCCTCCACTTT.

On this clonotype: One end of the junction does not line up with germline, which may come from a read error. The DNA of the CDR3 is TGTGCCAGCAGTGACTCGGCCGGGAACTATGGCTACACCTTC. It translates to CASSDSAGNYGYTF. V is TRBV6-5 and J is TRBJ1-2; D is unresolved. This CDR3 comprises 14 residues. Germline V lookup: CDR1 MNHEY, CDR2 SVGAGI.

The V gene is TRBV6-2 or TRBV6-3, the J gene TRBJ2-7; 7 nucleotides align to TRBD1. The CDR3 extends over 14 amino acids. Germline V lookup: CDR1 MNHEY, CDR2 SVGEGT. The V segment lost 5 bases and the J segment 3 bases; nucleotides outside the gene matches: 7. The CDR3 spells CASSTLRDSYEQYF. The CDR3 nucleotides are TGTGCCAGCAGTACTCTCCGGGACAGCTACGAGCAGTACTTC.

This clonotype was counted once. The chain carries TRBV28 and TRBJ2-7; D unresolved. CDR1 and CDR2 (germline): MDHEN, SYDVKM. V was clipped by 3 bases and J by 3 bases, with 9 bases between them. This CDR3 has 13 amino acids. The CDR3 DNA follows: TGTGCCAGCAGTTTTGCGGAGCGCTACGAGCAGTACTTC. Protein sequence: CASSFAERYEQYF.

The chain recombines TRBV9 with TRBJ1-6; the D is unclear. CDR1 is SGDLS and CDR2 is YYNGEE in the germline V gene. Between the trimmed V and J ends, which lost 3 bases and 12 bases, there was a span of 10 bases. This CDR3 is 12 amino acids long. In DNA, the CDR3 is TGTGCCAGCAGCGCCCCCCGGGGACCCCTCCACTTT. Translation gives CASSAPRGPLHF.

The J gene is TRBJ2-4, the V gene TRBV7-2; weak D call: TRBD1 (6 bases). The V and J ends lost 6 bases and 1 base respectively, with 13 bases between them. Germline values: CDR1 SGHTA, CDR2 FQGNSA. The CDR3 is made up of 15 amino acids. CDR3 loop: CASSFQGLAKNIQYF. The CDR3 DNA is TGTGCCAGCAGTTTTCAGGGGCTGGCCAAAAACATTCAGTACTTC.

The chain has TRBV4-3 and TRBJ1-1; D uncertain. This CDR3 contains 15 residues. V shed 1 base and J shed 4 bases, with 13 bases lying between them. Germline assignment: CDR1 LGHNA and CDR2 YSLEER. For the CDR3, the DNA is TGCGCCAGCAGCCAAGTAGGTGGGCTGGGCACTGAAGCTTTCTTT. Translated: CASSQVGGLGTEAFF.

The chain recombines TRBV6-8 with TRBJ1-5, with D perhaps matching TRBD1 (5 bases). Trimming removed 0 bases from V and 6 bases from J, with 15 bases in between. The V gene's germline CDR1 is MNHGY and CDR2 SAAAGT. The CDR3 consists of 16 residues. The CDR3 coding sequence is TGTGCCAGCAGTTACTCAGCGGGGCGGAGGGGTCAGCCCCAGCATTTT. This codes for CASSYSAGRRGQPQHF.

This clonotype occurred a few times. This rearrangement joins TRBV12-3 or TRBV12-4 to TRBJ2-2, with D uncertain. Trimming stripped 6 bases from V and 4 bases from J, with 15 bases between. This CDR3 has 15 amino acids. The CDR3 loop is CASRPMGLVTGELFF. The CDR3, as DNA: TGTGCCAGCAGACCTATGGGTCTGGTCACCGGGGAGCTGTTTTTT.